This paragraph reports one T cell receptor beta chain. This CDR3 spans 12 amino acids. Germline CDR1 and CDR2: LGHDT and YNNKEL (reference sequence). The trim removed 1 base at V and 10 bases at J, leaving 2 bases unmatched. The sample comes from a study of blood T cell repertoires in COVID-19. Study information: There were acute and convalescent COVID-19 samples, and they came from the United States, Italy and Spain. From T cells, B-cell-depleted T cells, or PBMCs came the material, which was cDNA or gDNA.

Per the study methods: Counts of nucleated cells, estimated from reference gene primer amplification, were obtained. The data were produced by immunoSEQ multiplex PCR, yet TCRdb's version contains in-frame clones alone and is incomplete. V and J calls and clone size are those listed in that table; D and trimming were worked out from the DNA. The sample has roughly 80,000 clones, 86% seen once. Material: peripheral blood. The source is a woman in her sixties with acute or convalescent COVID-19. V gene TRBV3-1 (or the pseudogene TRBV3-2) combines with J gene TRBJ2-3; TRBD2 matches 7 bases. CDR3 in amino acids: CASSQGGRAQYF. CDR3 nucleotides: TGTGCCAGCAGCCAAGGGGGGAGGGCGCAGTATTTT.